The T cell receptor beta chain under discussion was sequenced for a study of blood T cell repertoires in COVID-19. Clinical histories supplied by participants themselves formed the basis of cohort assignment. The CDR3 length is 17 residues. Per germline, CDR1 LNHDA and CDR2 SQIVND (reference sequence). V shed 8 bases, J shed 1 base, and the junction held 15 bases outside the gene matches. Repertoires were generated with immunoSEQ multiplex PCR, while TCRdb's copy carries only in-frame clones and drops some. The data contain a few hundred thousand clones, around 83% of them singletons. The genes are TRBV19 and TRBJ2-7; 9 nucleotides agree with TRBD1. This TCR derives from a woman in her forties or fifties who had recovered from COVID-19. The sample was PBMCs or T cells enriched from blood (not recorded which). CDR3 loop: CASEPGQGRGRSYEQYF. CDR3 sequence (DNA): TGTGCCAGTGAGCCGGGACAGGGAAGAGGAAGATCCTACGAGCAGTACTTC.